This TCR beta chain was sequenced for a study of STAT3 mutations in large granular lymphocyte leukemia. The study, taken as a whole, reports: Every T-cell large granular lymphocyte leukemia patient had at least one immunodominant TCR beta clonotype. After therapy, about 30% of the 18 patients switched clonotypes, all new clones STAT3 wild type.

TCRdb keeps only in-frame clones here, not all; method: immunoSEQ multiplex PCR. The sample consists of around 15,000 clones, 80% to 95% of them appearing once. CDR3 size: 15 residues. The V and J ends lost 4 bases and 5 bases respectively, with 17 bases between them. Germline V gene lookup returns CDR1 SGHRS and CDR2 YFSETQ. Turning to this clone: No antigen is known for it.

V gene TRBV5-1 combines with J gene TRBJ2-3; tentatively, D is TRBD2 (6 bases). The receptor comes from a woman between 45 and 65 years old with T-cell large granular lymphocyte leukemia. Some clones in this sample may be carry-over from other donors' samples. The specimen sequenced was peripheral blood mononuclear cells. CDR3 amino acids: CASSPGELDLDTQYF. DNA for the CDR3: TGCGCCAGCAGCCCGGGGGAACTAGATCTAGATACGCAGTATTTT.